This T cell receptor (beta chain) was recorded in a study of blood T cells in healthy people across ages. Study results and caveats: Researchers said unsorted PBMCs prevented a conclusive naive versus antigen-experienced comparison. The percentage of naive T cells correlated strongly with TCR beta diversity.

The CDR3 loop spans 16 amino acids. Germline-derived CDR1 and CDR2 are SGHDT and YYEEEE. A J-beta primer mix and a sample-barcoded 5' primer were used in a second PCR of about 6 to 12 cycles. TCRdb re-analysed the 5' RACE reads in MiXCR, keeping a single row per CDR3 protein. The sample carries about 940,000 distinct CDR3 sequences, around 48% recorded once. This clonotype came up many times. The antigen remains undetermined. Germline and junction disagree at one end, which may indicate a read error. Donors each provided roughly 9.6 milliliters of peripheral blood. The V call is TRBV5-6, the J call TRBJ2-1; D assignment may be TRBD1 or TRBD2 (6 bases each). Sequenced material: blood. This TCR was recovered from a man younger than 40 in good health. CDR3 coding DNA: TGTGCCAGCAGTTTGGGGGGCCTCTCTTCCTACAATGAGCAGTTCTTC. Translation: CASSLGGLSSYNEQFF.